These 3 T cell receptor beta chains originate from one sample sequenced in a study of tissue T cells after allogeneic stem cell transplantation. Clones were read by immunoSEQ multiplex PCR, and TCRdb kept only the in-frame ones, dropping some. This table holds tens of thousands of clones, 85% found once. The sequencing here drew on blood, taken before transplantation. The receptors here all came from a woman aged 18-55 years who later had graft-versus-host disease after an allogeneic stem cell transplant.

This clone was observed a few times. The CDR3 region is CAWTSVPDTQYF. In DNA, the CDR3 is TGTGCCTGGACTAGCGTGCCGGATACGCAGTATTTT. This rearrangement joins TRBV30 to TRBJ2-3, with TRBD2 as a possible D gene (6 bases). V lost 4 bases and J lost 6, with 11 bases in between. CDR1 GTSNPN and CDR2 SVGIG come from the germline V gene (reference sequence). There are 12 residues in the CDR3.

The chain links TRBV5-1 to TRBJ2-1, with 7 bases aligning to TRBD2. CDR1 is SGHRS and CDR2 is YFSETQ in the germline V gene. This CDR3 is 15 amino acids long. Losses at the gene ends were 4 bases for V and 3 bases for J; bases not matched to a gene: 7. The CDR3, as DNA: TGCGCCAGCAGCCCGACTAGCCCTCGCTACAATGAGCAGTTCTTC. Translating it yields CASSPTSPRYNEQFF.

About this clone itself: Other DNA sequences in this specimen translate into the identical CDR3. The chain recombines TRBV7-9 with TRBJ1-1, with D hard to call. The germline V gene encodes CDR1 SEHNR and CDR2 FQNEAQ (reference sequence). Trimming cost V 2 bases and J 0 bases, with 1 base left between them. This CDR3 comprises 12 residues. The CDR3 is CASSLMNTEAFF. The CDR3 DNA sequence: TGTGCCAGCAGCTTAATGAACACTGAAGCTTTCTTT.